The sequence of this T cell receptor (beta chain) was determined in a study of regulatory T cells in long-lasting Graves disease. Study-wide background: Graves' patients, newly diagnosed, had taken antithyroid drugs under 3 months.

This clonotype was seen only a few times. Time point given: newly diagnosed GD, antithyroid drugs for less than 3 months. PBMCs were the source of the RNA used for TCR sequencing. Between the trimmed V and J ends, which lost 0 bases and 6 bases, there was a span of 15 bases. Germline CDR1 is LGHDT and CDR2 is YNNKEL (reference sequence). The CDR3 is 15 amino acids. For TCR beta, libraries came from iRepertoire HTBI primers and Arm-PCR of CDR3 regions. One entry per CDR3 protein, called by TCRdb with MiXCR from the multiplex PCR reads. Of 400,000 to 550,000 distinct CDR3 sequences in the sample, 16% were seen once. This sample was shared with a second study, whose subject was T cells in Graves' hyperthyroidism and ophthalmopathy.

The chain links TRBV3-1 to TRBJ2-7; possible D gene TRBD2, 5 bases. This receptor was taken from a woman aged 25 to 39 with Graves disease. Here the sequenced sample was peripheral blood mononuclear cells (PBMCs), taken at new diagnosis, from a patient treated with antithyroid drugs. DNA for the CDR3: TGTGCCAGCAGCCAAGACGGAGGAATTCAAGGCGAGCAGTACTTC. It codes for CASSQDGGIQGEQYF.